This TCR beta chain was profiled in a study of blood T cell repertoires in COVID-19. Study-wide background: Spain, Italy and the United States supplied samples that represented acute and convalescent COVID-19. The analysed material was cDNA or gDNA that came from T cells, B-cell-depleted T cells, or PBMCs.

Some clones are missing from TCRdb's copy, which holds only in-frame ones; the method was immunoSEQ multiplex PCR. This sample carries roughly 150,000 clones, roughly 80% of them seen once, and the ten largest clones take about 0.5%. The germline V gene encodes CDR1 LGHDT and CDR2 YNNKEL (reference sequence). The CDR3 loop spans 13 amino acids. The V end lost 1 base, the J end lost 8 bases, and 11 bases lay between the germline ends. This TCR was recovered from a man aged 55 to 70 with acute or convalescent COVID-19. This rearrangement joins TRBV3-1 (or the pseudogene TRBV3-2) to TRBJ1-2, with D possibly being TRBD1 (5 bases). Material: peripheral blood. The CDR3, as DNA: TGTGCCAGCAGCCAAGCGGAGGGGAAAGGCTACACCTTC. This codes for CASSQAEGKGYTF.